This entry lists 5 T cell receptor beta chains sequenced from one sample in a study of identical twins. Via MiXCR, TCRdb re-called the 5' RACE reads, giving one row per CDR3 protein. This table holds roughly 720,000 distinct CDR3 sequences, 15% to 20% found once. The same sample was also used in a study of T cells expressing NK-cell markers.

Material for sequencing was PBMCs. These receptor sequences come from a woman under 30 in good health.

The V gene is TRBV5-5, the J gene TRBJ2-7; a possible D gene is TRBD2 (6 bases). This CDR3 is 15 amino acids long. Trimming left V 1 base short and J 5 bases short, with 16 bases between. Germline CDR1 SGHKS, CDR2 YYEKEE (reference sequence). DNA of the CDR3: TGTGCCAGCAGCTTGTTGGGGGGAAAAGGTAACGAGCAGTACTTC. This translates into CASSLLGGKGNEQYF.

This chain uses TRBV6-5 with TRBJ1-6; possible D gene TRBD1, 6 bases. Germline V gene sequence: CDR1 MNHEY, CDR2 SVGAGI. CDR3 length: 15 amino acids. Between the trimmed V and J ends, which lost 2 bases and 9 bases, there was a span of 14 bases. The CDR3 DNA sequence: TGTGCCAGCAGTTACCGGGGGGGCGCCTCTTCACCCCTCCACTTT. Translating it yields CASSYRGGASSPLHF.

V gene TRBV7-2 combines with J gene TRBJ2-3; D not resolved. The germline gives CDR1 SGHTA, CDR2 FQGNSA. CDR3 length: 13 residues. Trimming cost V 3 bases and J 2 bases, with 6 bases left between them. The CDR3 DNA is TGTGCCAGCAGCTTGACCAACACAGATACGCAGTATTTT. Its translation: CASSLTNTDTQYF. Full variable domain (missing parts from reference TRBV7-2 and TRBJ2-3): GAGVSQSPSNKVTEKGKDVELRCDPISGHTALYWYRQSLGQGLEFLIYFQGNSAPDKSGLPSDRFSAERTGGSVSTLTIQRTQQEDSAVYLCASSLTNTDTQYFGPGTRLTVL.

This sequence joins TRBV20-1 and TRBJ2-5; 7 bases match TRBD2. The ends lost 3 bases at V and 3 bases at J; junction bases unmatched: 10. The CDR3 runs 15 residues. Germline V gene sequence: CDR1 DFQATT, CDR2 SNEGSKA (reference sequence). The CDR3 loop is CSARDPAGDEETQYF. For the CDR3, the DNA is TGCAGTGCTAGGGATCCCGCGGGAGATGAAGAGACCCAGTACTTC.

The chain joins TRBV7-3 to TRBJ1-2, with D maybe TRBD1 (6 bases). The V end lost 3 bases, the J end lost 10 bases, and 12 bases lay between the germline ends. Germline lookup yields CDR1 SGHTA and CDR2 FQGTGA. This CDR3 contains 12 residues. In DNA form, the CDR3 reads TGTGCCAGCAGCTTGGACAGCAGAAACTACACCTTC. This gives the protein CASSLDSRNYTF. Filled out from reference TRBV7-3 and TRBJ1-2, the complete variable domain reads GAGVSQTPSNKVTEKGKYVELRCDPISGHTALYWYRQSLGQGPEFLIYFQGTGAADDSGLPNDRFFAVRPEGSVSTLKIQRTERGDSAVYLCASSLDSRNYTFGSGTRLTVV.